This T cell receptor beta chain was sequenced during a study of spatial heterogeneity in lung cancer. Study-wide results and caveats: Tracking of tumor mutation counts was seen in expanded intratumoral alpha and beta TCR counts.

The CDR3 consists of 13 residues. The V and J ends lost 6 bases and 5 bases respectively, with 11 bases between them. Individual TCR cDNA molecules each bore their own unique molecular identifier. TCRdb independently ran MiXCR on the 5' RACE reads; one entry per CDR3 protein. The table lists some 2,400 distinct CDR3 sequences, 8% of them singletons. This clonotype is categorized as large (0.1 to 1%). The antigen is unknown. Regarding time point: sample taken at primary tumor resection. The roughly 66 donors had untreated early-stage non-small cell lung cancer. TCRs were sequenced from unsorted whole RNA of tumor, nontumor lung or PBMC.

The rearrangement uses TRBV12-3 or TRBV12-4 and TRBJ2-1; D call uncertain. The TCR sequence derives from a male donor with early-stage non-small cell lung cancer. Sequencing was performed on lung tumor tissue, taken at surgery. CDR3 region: CASRLIDNNEQFF. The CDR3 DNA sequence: TGTGCCAGCAGATTGATTGACAACAATGAGCAGTTCTTC.